The clone carrying this T cell receptor beta chain was detected only once. CDR1 and CDR2 from the germline V gene are SGHRS and YFSETQ. V was trimmed by 4 bases and J by 11 bases, leaving 15 bases between them. The CDR3 has 13 amino acids. These data come from a study of blood T cell repertoires in COVID-19. Profiled with immunoSEQ multiplex PCR; TCRdb holds only in-frame clones, not every one. The table includes nearly 300,000 clones, 70% to 85% detected once. The origin of this receptor is a human donor with COVID-19, enrolled during active disease. The donor label of this sample is uncertain. The sample consisted of peripheral blood. The J gene is TRBJ2-2, the V gene TRBV5-1; TRBD1 is a possible D gene (5 bases). The CDR3 reads CASSPDSIQELFF. In nucleotides, the CDR3 is TGCGCCAGCAGCCCCGACAGTATCCAAGAGCTGTTTTTT.